These T cell receptor beta chains were read from a single sample in a study of shared clonotypes between healthy human individuals. Produced via immunoSEQ multiplex PCR; TCRdb's table is partial and in-frame only. Found here are 2 million to 2.5 million clones, more than 90% of them singletons; the top ten hold around 0.13%. The specimen sequenced was naive CD4+ T cells sorted from blood. These receptors were taken from a man between 18 and 35 years old in good health. The conserved cysteine and the conserved F or W are not part of the CDR3 here.

V,CDR3
TRBV7-8,ASSYSQGTGLSNEQF
TRBV2,ASSDPNTEAF
TRBV5-4,ASSLSWTSYEQY
TRBV2,ATILSGTYNEQF
TRBV5-6,ASNPTGRTMGYT
TRBV9,ASSGVPQAMGAEAF
TRBV5-4,ASSSGRSSYNEQF
TRBV28,ASSPRVLHTEAF
TRBV7-3,ASSLNRQGARNYGYT
TRBV29-1,SVWVSGYT
TRBV6-5,ASSYAREVNYEQY
TRBV25-1,ASSDPGSPRGGNTIY
TRBV7-9,ASSKDRGNSYEQY
TRBV28,ASSLRGEGYNEQF
TRBV28,ASTEQGNSPLH
TRBV15,ATSNGYQPQH
TRBV7-9,ASSQTGGGNTIY
TRBV30,AWTASGMYEQY
TRBV6-5,ASSEGWEQF
TRBV6-5,ASSYTTTGGHNEQF
TRBV27,ASSFLNQPQH
TRBV5-1,ASSRNNEQF
TRBV12-5,ASGPADRVWNGYT
TRBV6-6,ASTLEEGTQY
TRBV6-5,ASSYDPAGYGYT
TRBV4-3,ASSQERSQPQH
TRBV11-2,ASSLDFRRLAETQY
TRBV5-1,ASSLRENTEAF